This T cell receptor (beta chain) was retrieved from a study of T cell responses to AZD1222 COVID-19 vaccine. Study details: Timing groups of about 4 and about 12 weeks for second doses were pooled. Study results and caveats: Across spike, vaccine-associated CD4 TCRs were found, dominant at 160-218 and 743-854.

This clone ranks as medium-sized. What it binds is unknown. Trimming pared 3 bases from V and 6 bases from J, leaving 23 bases between. Germline-derived CDR1 and CDR2 are MDHEN and SYDVKM. The CDR3 contains 18 residues. Profiling relied on immunoSEQ multiplex PCR, and the TCRdb table lists in-frame clones only, not all of them. The data contain 120,000 or so clones, 85% to 90% of them singletons. The V and J genes are TRBV28 and TRBJ2-2; D may be TRBD1 or TRBD2 (6 bases each). Sequencing was performed on peripheral blood, taken on day 0 of AZD1222 vaccination. The receptor's source is an adult in good health. CDR3 DNA sequence: TGTGCCAGCAGTTTGTCAGGAGGGGGGATAGCATTCGCCGGGGAGCTGTTTTTT. Residues: CASSLSGGGIAFAGELFF.